The 24 T cell receptor beta chains listed next were all sequenced from one sample in a study of cytomegalovirus exposure and HLA in healthy donors (dated by TCRdb to 2015 to 2018). The library came from the immunoSEQ multiplex PCR assay. For the multiplex PCR, a mixture combining 60 forward primers for TCR Vbeta segments and 13 reverse primers for TCR Jbeta segments was used. This is the immuneACCESS table as TCRdb keeps it, with only in-frame sequences that have V and J called. A part of the clones is gone; compared with another copy, unresolved V genes explain less than half, and the rest is unexplained. The sample's table lists a count of around 100,000 clones. The leading ten clones occupy 0.55% to 0.6% of the sample. The sequencing sample was made of PBMCs. These receptors all stem from a man between 50 and 59 years old in good health and CMV-seronegative.

The chain joins TRBV18 to TRBJ1-2; tentatively, D is TRBD1 (5 bases). CDR3 length: 14 residues. The germline V gene has CDR1 KGHSH and CDR2 LQKENI. Trimming cost V 1 base and J 4 bases, with 10 bases left between them. Here the CDR3 reads CASSPQGFGYGYTF. CDR3 DNA sequence: TGTGCCAGCTCACCACAGGGGTTTGGCTATGGCTACACCTTC.

The J gene is TRBJ2-1, the V gene TRBV15; 7 nucleotides align to TRBD2. The CDR3 is 15 amino acids. Trimming removed 3 bases from V and 6 bases from J; junction bases left unmatched: 8. Germline V CDR1 and CDR2: LNHNV, YYDKDF (reference sequence). Here the CDR3 reads CATSSLAGDLNEQFF. As DNA, the CDR3 is TGTGCCACCAGCAGTCTTGCGGGAGATCTCAATGAGCAGTTCTTC.

V gene TRBV10-3 combines with J gene TRBJ2-5; the match to TRBD2 covers 12 bases. The assigned J gene may be wrong: the sequence end matches TRBJ2-7 better. This CDR3 has 15 amino acids. CDR1 and CDR2 from the germline V gene are ENHRY and SYGVKD. The DNA of the CDR3 is TGTGCCATCAAAGAGGGACTAGCGGGCTACTACGAGCAGTACTTC. Translating gives CAIKEGLAGYYEQYF.

J is TRBJ2-7 and V is TRBV6-5; weak D call: TRBD2 (6 bases). The CDR3 is 16 residues long. Trimming removed 0 bases from V and 3 bases from J, with 15 bases in between. Per germline, CDR1 MNHEY and CDR2 SVGAGI. The CDR3: CASSYSVPSELYEQYF. The CDR3 region has the DNA TGTGCCAGCAGTTACTCGGTCCCTAGCGAGCTCTACGAGCAGTACTTC.

The chain is built from TRBV7-6 and TRBJ2-5, with 7 positions matching TRBD1. The CDR3 covers 15 residues. The V segment lost 1 base and the J segment 8 bases; nucleotides outside the gene matches: 10. Germline CDR1 reads SGHVS; CDR2 reads FNYEAQ. CDR3 bases: TGTGCCAGCAGCTTAGGGGCAATTCAGGGGGAAACCCAGTACTTC. It codes for CASSLGAIQGETQYF.

J is TRBJ1-4 and V is TRBV29-1; D might be TRBD1 (5 bases). Germline CDR1 is SQVTM and CDR2 is ANQGSEA. Between the trimmed V and J ends, which lost 2 bases and 7 bases, there was a span of 8 bases. This CDR3 comprises 12 residues. CDR3 sequence: CSVETQGEKLFF. The DNA of the CDR3 is TGCAGCGTTGAAACCCAGGGTGAAAAACTGTTTTTT.

The V and J genes are TRBV4-3 and TRBJ1-1; 9 bases map to TRBD1. The V and J ends lost 1 base and 8 bases, in that order; junction bases with no gene match: 11. The CDR3 spans 16 residues. The germline V gene has CDR1 LGHNA and CDR2 YSLEER. This CDR3 reads CASSQVIGQGMMEAFF. CDR3 nucleotides: TGCGCCAGCAGCCAAGTCATAGGACAGGGGATGATGGAAGCTTTCTTT.

CDR3 DNA: TGTGCCAGCAGCTTGGAAAGGGGCACTTCTGAGCAGTTCTTC. Translating it yields CASSLERGTSEQFF. The chain couples TRBV5-8 to TRBJ2-1; tentatively, D is TRBD1 (5 bases). Germline loops: CDR1 SGHTS, CDR2 YDEGEE. The CDR3 runs 14 residues. Deletions cut 0 bases from V and 9 bases from J, with 13 bases between. The whole variable domain, remainder taken from reference TRBV5-8 and TRBJ2-1, is EAGVTQSPTHLIKTRGQQATLRCSPISGHTSVYWYQQALGLGLQFLLWYDEGEERNRGNFPPRFSGRQFPNYSSELNVNALELEDSALYLCASSLERGTSEQFFGPGTRLTVL.

This sequence joins TRBV19 and TRBJ1-1; 8 nucleotides agree with TRBD1. The V gene end was trimmed by 6 bases and the J gene end by 5 bases; junction bases not matched to a gene: 5. CDR1 and CDR2 from the germline V gene are LNHDA and SQIVND (reference sequence). The CDR3 is 13 residues long. Here the CDR3 DNA reads TGTGCCAGTAGCTGGACAGGGAAGACTGAAGCTTTCTTT. It is translated as CASSWTGKTEAFF.

The genes are TRBV10-3 and TRBJ1-2; 10 positions agree with TRBD1. The CDR3 is made up of 13 amino acids. J gave up 6 bases and V 3 bases, and 1 base lay outside the gene matches. Germline loops: CDR1 ENHRY, CDR2 SYGVKD. This chain's CDR3 is CAISEGTGDGYTF. The CDR3 DNA reads TGTGCCATCAGTGAAGGGACAGGGGATGGCTACACCTTC.

This rearrangement joins TRBV5-6 to TRBJ2-6; D unclear. V lost 2 bases and J lost 1, with 7 bases in between. CDR3 length equals 15 residues. Germline V CDR1 and CDR2: SGHDT, YYEEEE. CDR3 in amino acids: CASSLRGSGANVLTF. The CDR3 DNA sequence: TGTGCCAGCAGCTTACGAGGTTCTGGGGCCAACGTCCTGACTTTC.

The chain links TRBV10-3 to TRBJ1-6, with TRBD1 identical over 7 bases. V trimming: 6 bases; J trimming: 9 bases; junction bases outside the gene matches: 11. CDR3 size: 15 residues. Germline lookup yields CDR1 ENHRY and CDR2 SYGVKD. This CDR3 is CAISSGQAGGSPLHF. The DNA for the CDR3 is TGTGCCATCAGCTCCGGACAGGCGGGTGGTTCACCCCTCCACTTT.

The chain couples TRBV19 to TRBJ1-2; TRBD1 matches at 7 bases. The CDR3 covers 17 residues. Losses at the gene ends were 5 bases for V and 8 bases for J; bases not matched to a gene: 20. Germline V lookup: CDR1 LNHDA, CDR2 SQIVND (reference sequence). The CDR3 DNA sequence: TGTGCCAGTAGTTTGTACAATCAGGGGGGTTCGAGGGAAGGCTACACCTTC. This sequence encodes CASSLYNQGGSREGYTF.

The chain has TRBV7-9 and TRBJ1-2; the D gene is possibly TRBD1 (6 bases). V shed 2 bases and J shed 7 bases, with 14 bases lying between them. Germline V gene lookup returns CDR1 SEHNR and CDR2 FQNEAQ (reference sequence). The CDR3 extends over 14 amino acids. CDR3 region: CASSLIRGRVGYTF. CDR3 in DNA: TGTGCCAGCAGCTTAATCAGGGGCCGGGTTGGCTACACCTTC.

This chain links TRBV7-9 with TRBJ2-3; D not resolved. This CDR3 is 17 amino acids long. V shed 5 bases and J shed 2 bases, with 20 bases lying between them. Germline V gene lookup returns CDR1 SEHNR and CDR2 FQNEAQ (reference sequence). The CDR3 nucleotides are TGTGCCAGCAGCCACACCCTCGCCCCCCTTTCCACAGATACGCAGTATTTT. It yields the protein CASSHTLAPLSTDTQYF.

The V and J genes are TRBV4-3 and TRBJ1-4, with a tentative D call TRBD1 (5 bases). The CDR3 runs 15 residues. V lost 0 bases, J lost 7 bases, and 12 bases lay in between. In germline, CDR1 is LGHNA, CDR2 YSLEER. The CDR3 nucleotides read TGCGCCAGCAGCCAAGACGGGGGAGGCGCTGAAAAACTGTTTTTT. It translates to CASSQDGGGAEKLFF.

The V and J genes are TRBV7-2 and TRBJ1-2, with D hard to call. V lost 5 bases and J 4 bases, leaving 14 bases between the germline ends. The CDR3 runs 14 residues. Germline CDR1 SGHTA, CDR2 FQGNSA. The CDR3: CASSLRMITYGYTF. The CDR3 DNA reads TGTGCCAGCAGCCTCAGGATGATCACCTATGGCTACACCTTC. The variable domain in full, completed from reference TRBV7-2 and TRBJ1-2, reads GAGVSQSPSNKVTEKGKDVELRCDPISGHTALYWYRQSLGQGLEFLIYFQGNSAPDKSGLPSDRFSAERTGGSVSTLTIQRTQQEDSAVYLCASSLRMITYGYTFGSGTRLTVV.

The rearrangement joins TRBV6-5 to TRBJ1-6; 11 positions agree with TRBD1. Germline V gives CDR1 MNHEY, CDR2 SVGAGI. The CDR3 has 15 amino acids. The V segment lost 4 bases and the J segment 7 bases; nucleotides outside the gene matches: 3. In DNA form, the CDR3 reads TGTGCCAGCAGTTCCCGGGACAGGGGGAATTCACCCCTCCACTTT. Encoded protein: CASSSRDRGNSPLHF.

V usage is TRBV2 and J usage is TRBJ2-5; D might be TRBD2 (6 bases). Looked up from germline, CDR1 is SNHLY and CDR2 is FYNNEI. The V gene lost 7 bases and the J gene lost 5 bases, with 14 bases spanning the gap. This CDR3 has 13 amino acids. CDR3 bases: TGTGCCAGCATGGAGGGGCTGGGGGAGACCCAGTACTTC. It is translated as CASMEGLGETQYF. Complete variable domain (other parts from reference TRBV2 and TRBJ2-5): EPEVTQTPSHQVTQMGQEVILRCVPISNHLYFYWYRQILGQKVEFLVSFYNNEISEKSEIFDDQFSVERPDGSNFTLKIRSTKLEDSAMYFCASMEGLGETQYFGPGTRLLVL.

The chain carries TRBV4-3 and TRBJ1-6; 7 nucleotides line up with TRBD1. Germline CDR1 and CDR2: LGHNA and YSLEER. The length of the CDR3 is 15 residues. The ends lost 0 bases at V and 9 bases at J; junction bases unmatched: 5. The CDR3 DNA sequence: TGCGCCAGCAGCCAAGAGAACAGGGGTTCTTCACCCCTCCACTTT. This gives the protein CASSQENRGSSPLHF.

The chain employs TRBV7-2 and TRBJ1-2, with a weak D call TRBD1 (6 bases). The length of the CDR3 is 14 residues. Germline V gene sequence: CDR1 SGHTA, CDR2 FQGNSA. The V end was cut by 5 bases, the J end by 4 bases, with 14 bases between. The CDR3 coding sequence is TGTGCCAGCAGCCCGGCGGGGGGGGCCTATGGCTACACCTTC. It encodes CASSPAGGAYGYTF.

The chain recombines TRBV5-4 with TRBJ2-5; the match to TRBD2 covers 7 bases. The CDR3 is 15 residues long. From germline, CDR1 is SGHNT and CDR2 YYREEE (reference sequence). V was clipped by 4 bases and J by 1 base; unmatched bases: 7. CDR3 sequence reads: CASSHTGTIQETQYF. Written as DNA, the CDR3 is TGTGCCAGCAGCCACACCGGGACTATCCAAGAGACCCAGTACTTC.

The gene calls are TRBV6-6 and TRBJ1-1, with unresolved D. This CDR3 has 13 residues. Germline V gene sequence: CDR1 MNHNY, CDR2 SVGAGI (reference sequence). V gave up 0 bases and J gave up 2 bases, with 4 bases separating them. The CDR3 DNA sequence: TGTGCCAGCAGTTACTCAGCCAACACTGAAGCTTTCTTT. Protein sequence: CASSYSANTEAFF.

V is TRBV5-6 and J is TRBJ1-3; TRBD1 is a possible D gene (5 bases). The CDR3 is 14 amino acids. Germline CDR1 is SGHDT and CDR2 is YYEEEE. The V and J ends lost 0 bases and 4 bases respectively, with 8 bases between them. The CDR3 DNA is TGTGCCAGCAGCTTGGGACAGAGGGGAAACACCATATATTTT. Its protein is CASSLGQRGNTIYF.